This TCR beta chain was sequenced in a study of OX40 agonist ivuxolimab in advanced cancers. The overall study: Mean age approximately 66 years, range about 23 to 85; just over 80% male. Earlier treatment with anti-PD-1, anti-PD-L1 or anti-CTLA-4 was permitted, and about 40% had received some. The study, taken as a whole, reports: Among the lowest levels of clonal expansion were found in partial responders at 0.1-3.0 mg/kg.

This CDR3 is built from 16 residues. The V gene's germline CDR1 is LNHDA and CDR2 SQIVND (reference sequence). Of note for this clone: No antigen is known for it. A read error may account for a junction end that differs from germline.

Autoimmune disease history or systemic immunosuppression meant exclusion. The assay was immunoSEQ multiplex PCR, and TCRdb's table has in-frame clones only and misses some. This sample carries over 80,000 clones, approximately 87% of them seen once, and the ten largest clones take more than 5.5%. This sequence was found in an adult with an advanced solid tumor such as melanoma, head and neck, liver or kidney cancer. V gene TRBV19 combines with J gene TRBJ1-3; tentatively, D is TRBD1 (5 bases). The sample consisted of CD4+ or CD8+ T cells sorted from blood, taken in a trial of the OX40 agonist ivuxolimab. In DNA, the CDR3 is TGTGCCAGTAGTATCCGGTACACGGGCGGGGGAAGCACCATATATTTT. It encodes CASSIRYTGGGSTIYF. The whole variable domain, filled in from reference TRBV19 and TRBJ1-3, reads DGGITQSPKYLFRKEGQNVTLSCEQNLNHDAMYWYRQDPGQGLRLIYYSQIVNDFQKGDIAEGYSVSREKKESFPLTVTSAQKNPTAFYLCASSIRYTGGGSTIYFGEGSWLTVV.